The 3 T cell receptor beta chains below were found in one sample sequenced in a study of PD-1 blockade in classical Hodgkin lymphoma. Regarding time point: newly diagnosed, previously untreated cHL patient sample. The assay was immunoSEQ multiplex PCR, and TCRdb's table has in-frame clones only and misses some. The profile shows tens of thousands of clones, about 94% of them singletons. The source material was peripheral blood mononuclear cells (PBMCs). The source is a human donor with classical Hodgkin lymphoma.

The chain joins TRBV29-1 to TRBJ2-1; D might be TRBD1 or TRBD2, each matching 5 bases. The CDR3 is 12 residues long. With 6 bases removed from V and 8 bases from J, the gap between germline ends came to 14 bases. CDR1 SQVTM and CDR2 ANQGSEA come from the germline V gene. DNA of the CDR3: TGCAGCGTGAGGGGACCAAGCGATGAGCAGTTCTTC. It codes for CSVRGPSDEQFF.

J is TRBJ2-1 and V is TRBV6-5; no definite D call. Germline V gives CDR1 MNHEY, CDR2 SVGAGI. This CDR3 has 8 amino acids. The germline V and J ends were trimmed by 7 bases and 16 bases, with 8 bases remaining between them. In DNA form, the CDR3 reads TGTGCCAGCACCCCACCTTTCTTC. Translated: CASTPPFF.

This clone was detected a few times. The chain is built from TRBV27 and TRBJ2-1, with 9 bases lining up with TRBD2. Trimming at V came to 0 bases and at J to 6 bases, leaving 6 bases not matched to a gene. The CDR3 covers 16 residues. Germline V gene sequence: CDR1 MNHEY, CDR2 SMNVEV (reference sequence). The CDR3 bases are TGTGCCAGCAGTTTATCCTATAGCGGGGGCCGCAATGAGCAGTTCTTC. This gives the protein CASSLSYSGGRNEQFF.